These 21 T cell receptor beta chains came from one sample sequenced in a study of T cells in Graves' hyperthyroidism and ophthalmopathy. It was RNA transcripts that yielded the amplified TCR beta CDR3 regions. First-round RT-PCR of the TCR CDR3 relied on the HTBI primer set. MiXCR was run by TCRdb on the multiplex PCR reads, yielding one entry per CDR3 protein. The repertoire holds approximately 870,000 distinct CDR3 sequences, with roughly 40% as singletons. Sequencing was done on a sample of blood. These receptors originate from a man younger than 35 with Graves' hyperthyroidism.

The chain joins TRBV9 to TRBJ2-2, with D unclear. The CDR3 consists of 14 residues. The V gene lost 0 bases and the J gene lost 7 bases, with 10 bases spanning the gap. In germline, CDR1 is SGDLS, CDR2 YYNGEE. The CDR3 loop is CASSVARAGGELFF. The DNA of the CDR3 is TGTGCCAGCAGCGTAGCCCGGGCCGGCGGGGAGCTGTTTTTT.

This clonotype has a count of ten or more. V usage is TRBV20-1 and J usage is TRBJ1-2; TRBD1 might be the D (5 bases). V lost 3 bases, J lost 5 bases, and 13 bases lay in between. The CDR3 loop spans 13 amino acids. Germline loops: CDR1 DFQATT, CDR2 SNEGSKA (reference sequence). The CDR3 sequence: CSASSRRAYGYTF. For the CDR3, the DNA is TGCAGTGCTAGTTCTCGCAGGGCGTATGGCTACACCTTC.

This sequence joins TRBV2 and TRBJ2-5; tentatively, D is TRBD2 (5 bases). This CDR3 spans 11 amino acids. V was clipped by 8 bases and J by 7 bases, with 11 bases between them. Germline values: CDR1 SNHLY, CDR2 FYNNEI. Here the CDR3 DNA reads TGTGCCAGCCCCTACGAGGGGACCCAGTACTTC. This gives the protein CASPYEGTQYF.

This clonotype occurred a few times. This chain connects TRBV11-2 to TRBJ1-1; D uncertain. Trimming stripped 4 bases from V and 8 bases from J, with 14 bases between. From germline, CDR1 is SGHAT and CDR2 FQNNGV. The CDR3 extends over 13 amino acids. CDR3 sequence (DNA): TGTGCCAGCAGCTCTCTAGGTCGGCCCGAAGCTTTCTTT. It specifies CASSSLGRPEAFF.

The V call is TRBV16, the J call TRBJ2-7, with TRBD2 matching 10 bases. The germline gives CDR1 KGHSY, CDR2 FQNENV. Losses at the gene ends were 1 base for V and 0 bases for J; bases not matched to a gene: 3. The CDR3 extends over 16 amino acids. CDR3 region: CASSQLAGGSSYEQYF. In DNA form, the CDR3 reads TGTGCCAGCAGCCAATTAGCGGGAGGTTCCTCCTACGAGCAGTACTTC.

CDR3 sequence reads: CASSYSQPTYEQYF. The CDR3 DNA reads TGTGCCAGCAGTTACTCTCAGCCGACCTACGAGCAGTACTTC. The chain employs TRBV2 and TRBJ2-7, with no clear D. This CDR3 spans 14 amino acids. V dropped 5 bases and J dropped 2 bases, with 13 bases sitting between them. Germline values: CDR1 SNHLY, CDR2 FYNNEI.

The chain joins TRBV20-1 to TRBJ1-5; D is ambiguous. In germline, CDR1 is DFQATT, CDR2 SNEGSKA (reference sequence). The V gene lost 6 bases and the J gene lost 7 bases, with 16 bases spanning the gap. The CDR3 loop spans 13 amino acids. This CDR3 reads CSAYSSGYQPQHF. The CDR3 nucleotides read TGCAGTGCCTACTCTTCGGGGTACCAGCCCCAGCATTTT.

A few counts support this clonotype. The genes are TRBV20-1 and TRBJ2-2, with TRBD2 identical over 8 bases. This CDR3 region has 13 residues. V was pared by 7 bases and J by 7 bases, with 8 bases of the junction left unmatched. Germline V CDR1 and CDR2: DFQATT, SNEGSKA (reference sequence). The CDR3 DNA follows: TGCAGTGTCGCGGGGGGAGGCCGCGGGGAGCTGTTTTTT. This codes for CSVAGGGRGELFF.

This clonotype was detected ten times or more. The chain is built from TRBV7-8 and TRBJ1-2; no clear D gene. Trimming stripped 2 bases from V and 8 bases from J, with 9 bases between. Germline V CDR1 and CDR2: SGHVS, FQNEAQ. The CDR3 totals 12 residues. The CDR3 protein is CASSLYGRGYTF. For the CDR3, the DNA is TGTGCCAGCAGCTTATACGGGCGAGGCTACACCTTC.

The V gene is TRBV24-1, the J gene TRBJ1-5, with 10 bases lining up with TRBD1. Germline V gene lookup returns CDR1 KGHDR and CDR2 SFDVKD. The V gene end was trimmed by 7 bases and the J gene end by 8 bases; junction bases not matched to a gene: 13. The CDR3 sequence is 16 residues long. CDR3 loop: CATSHSSGTGVKPQHF. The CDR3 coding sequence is TGTGCCACCAGCCATAGCTCCGGGACAGGGGTAAAGCCCCAGCATTTT.

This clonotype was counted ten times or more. The CDR3 DNA sequence: TGTGCCAGCAGCTTAGCCGGCAGGTCCCACGAGCAGTACTTC. Its translation: CASSLAGRSHEQYF. The chain employs TRBV7-9 and TRBJ2-7; D gene unclear. CDR1 is SEHNR, CDR2 FQNEAQ, per germline (reference sequence). Trimming removed 0 bases at V and 5 bases at J, with 11 bases between. The CDR3 has 14 amino acids. Full variable domain (rest looked up from reference TRBV7-9 and TRBJ2-7): DTGVSQNPRHKITKRGQNVTFRCDPISEHNRLYWYRQTLGQGPEFLTYFQNEAQLEKSRLLSDRFSAERPKGSFSTLEIQRTEQGDSAMYLCASSLAGRSHEQYFGPGTRLTVT.

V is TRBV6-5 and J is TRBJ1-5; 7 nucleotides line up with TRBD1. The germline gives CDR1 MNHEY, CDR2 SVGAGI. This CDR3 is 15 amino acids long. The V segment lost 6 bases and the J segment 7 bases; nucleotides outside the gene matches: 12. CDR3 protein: CASRATALTGQPQHF. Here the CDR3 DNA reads TGTGCCAGCAGAGCTACGGCCTTGACAGGGCAGCCCCAGCATTTT.

The CDR3 DNA follows: TGTGCCATCAAGAACCGGGACAGGGAGCTGAGTGAAAAACTGTTTTTT. This translates into CAIKNRDRELSEKLFF. This chain uses TRBV10-3 with TRBJ1-4; 9 nucleotides align to TRBD1. V shed 7 bases and J 7 bases; nucleotides not matched to a gene: 13. Germline V gene lookup returns CDR1 ENHRY and CDR2 SYGVKD. The CDR3 contains 16 residues.

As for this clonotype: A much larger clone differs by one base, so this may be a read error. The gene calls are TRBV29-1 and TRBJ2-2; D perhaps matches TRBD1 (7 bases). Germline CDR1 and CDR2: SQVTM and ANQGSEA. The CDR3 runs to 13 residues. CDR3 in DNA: TGCAGCGTAGGGACAGAGAACACCGGGGGGCTGTTTTTT. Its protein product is CSVGTENTGGLFF.

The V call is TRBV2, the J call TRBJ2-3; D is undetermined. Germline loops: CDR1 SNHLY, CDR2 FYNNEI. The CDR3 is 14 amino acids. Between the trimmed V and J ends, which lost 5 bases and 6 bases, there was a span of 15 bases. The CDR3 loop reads CASSPRATEDTQYF. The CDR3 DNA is TGTGCCAGCAGTCCCCGCGCCACAGAGGATACGCAGTATTTT.

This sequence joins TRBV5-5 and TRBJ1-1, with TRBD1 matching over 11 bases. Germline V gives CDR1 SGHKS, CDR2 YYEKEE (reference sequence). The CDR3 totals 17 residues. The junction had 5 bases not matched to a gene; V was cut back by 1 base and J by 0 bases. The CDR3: CASSLRDRGGLNTEAFF. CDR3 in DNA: TGTGCCAGCAGCTTGCGGGACAGGGGGGGGTTGAACACTGAAGCTTTCTTT.

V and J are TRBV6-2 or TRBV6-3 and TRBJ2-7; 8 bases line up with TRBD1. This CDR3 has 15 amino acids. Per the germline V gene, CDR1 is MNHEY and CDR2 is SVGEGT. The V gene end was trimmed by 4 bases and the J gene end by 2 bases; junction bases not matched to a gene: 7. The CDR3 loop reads CASSSGQGRAYEQYF. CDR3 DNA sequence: TGTGCCAGCAGTTCCGGACAGGGACGAGCCTACGAGCAGTACTTC.

CDR3 DNA: TGCAGTGCTAGAGGTCCGTGGGGTCCTGAAAAACTGTTTTTT. It is translated as CSARGPWGPEKLFF. V and J are TRBV20-1 and TRBJ1-4; D is undetermined. V lost 1 base, J lost 7 bases, and 13 bases lay in between. This CDR3 region has 14 residues. Germline V gene sequence: CDR1 DFQATT, CDR2 SNEGSKA (reference sequence).

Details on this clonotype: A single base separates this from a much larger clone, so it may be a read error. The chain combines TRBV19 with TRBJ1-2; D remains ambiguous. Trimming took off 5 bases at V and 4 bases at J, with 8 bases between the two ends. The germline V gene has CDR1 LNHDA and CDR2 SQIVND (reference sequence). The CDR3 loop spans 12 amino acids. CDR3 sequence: CASSDPSYGYTF. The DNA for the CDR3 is TGTGCCAGTAGTGATCCGTCCTATGGCTACACCTTC.

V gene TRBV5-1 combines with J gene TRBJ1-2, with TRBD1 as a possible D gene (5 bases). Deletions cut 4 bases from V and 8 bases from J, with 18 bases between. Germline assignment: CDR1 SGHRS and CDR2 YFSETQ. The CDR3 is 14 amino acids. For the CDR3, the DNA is TGCGCCAGCAGCCCCCCCGGGGGGAAGGGCGGCTACACCTTC. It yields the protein CASSPPGGKGGYTF.

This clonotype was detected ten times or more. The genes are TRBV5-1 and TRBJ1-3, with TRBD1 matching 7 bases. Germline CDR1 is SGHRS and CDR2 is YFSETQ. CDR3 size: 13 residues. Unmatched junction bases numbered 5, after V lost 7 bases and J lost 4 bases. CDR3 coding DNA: TGCGCCAGCCGACGACAGGGAGGAAACACCATATATTTT. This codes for CASRRQGGNTIYF.